Listed below are T cell receptor beta chains from one sample, sequenced in a study of blood T cell repertoires in COVID-19. Repertoires were generated with immunoSEQ multiplex PCR, while TCRdb's copy carries only in-frame clones and drops some. This sample has about 200,000 clones, with around 88% found just once. Sample: peripheral blood. The receptors come from a man between 18 and 29 years old with active or convalescent COVID-19. The CDR3 runs from the conserved cysteine through the conserved F or W. The D gene is left open where the match is weak. Rows may omit the clone size; those that give it use once, few, many or a size class.

TRBD1	14	TRBJ2-3	NA	TRBV29-1	TGCAGCGTTGCGGGACAGGGGGCTATAGATACGCAGTATTTT	CSVAGQGAIDTQYF
NA	12	TRBJ1-5	NA	TRBV7-9	TGTGCCAGCCTCTGGCAGAATCAGCCCCAGCATTTT	CASLWQNQPQHF
NA	12	TRBJ2-5	NA	TRBV28	TGTGCCAGCCTCGGGTACCAAGAGACCCAGTACTTC	CASLGYQETQYF
NA	16	TRBJ1-2	NA	TRBV21-1	TGTGCCAGCAGCCCCAAAGCGGGGCTGTTTAACTATGGCTACACCTTC	CASSPKAGLFNYGYTF
NA	11	TRBJ2-2	NA	TRBV10-1	TGCGCCAGCAGCGACACCGGGGAGCTGTTTTTT	CASSDTGELFF
NA	15	TRBJ1-5	NA	TRBV7-9	TGTGCCAGCAGCTTAGAGGGGATGGGCAATCAGCCCCAGCATTTT	CASSLEGMGNQPQHF
TRBD1	15	TRBJ1-1	NA	TRBV3-1/TRBV3-2	TGTGCCAGCAGCCCCCCGGGAGGGGGCTACACTGAAGCTTTCTTT	CASSPPGGGYTEAFF
TRBD1	18	TRBJ1-2	NA	TRBV27	TGTGCCAGCAGTTTAGTTAGTCCGCAGGGACAGTCTAACTATGGCTACACCTTC	CASSLVSPQGQSNYGYTF
TRBD1	18	TRBJ2-2	NA	TRBV4-2	TGTGCCAGCAGCCAAGGCCGACCAGGGGGCACGAACACCGGGGAGCTGTTTTTT	CASSQGRPGGTNTGELFF
TRBD2	22	TRBJ2-4	NA	TRBV28	TGTGCCAGCAGATTAGTCCCCCCAAGCGGGAGGGGACGAAAAGGAGCCAAAAACATTCAGTACTTC	CASRLVPPSGRGRKGAKNIQYF
TRBD2	14	TRBJ2-7	once	TRBV30	TGTGCCTGGAGGAGACTAGCGGGAGGCTACGAGCAGTACTTC	CAWRRLAGGYEQYF
NA	14	TRBJ1-4	once	TRBV18	TGTGCCAGCTCACATCCAGGGGCGAGTGAAAAACTGTTTTTT	CASSHPGASEKLFF
TRBD1	13	TRBJ1-5	NA	TRBV30	TGTGCCCTGGGGCAGGGGGCAGGGCAGCCCCAGCATTTT	CALGQGAGQPQHF
TRBD1	15	TRBJ2-5	NA	TRBV28	TGTGCCAGCAGTTCCCCTGGACAGGGGTATGAGACCCAGTACTTC	CASSSPGQGYETQYF
NA	14	TRBJ2-1	NA	TRBV6-6	TGTGCCAGCAGTTACGGCGGATTCAACAATGAGCAGTTCTTC	CASSYGGFNNEQFF
NA	14	TRBJ1-1	NA	TRBV4-3	TGCGCCAGCAGCCAAGGCAGGGTCTTCGCTGAAGCTTTCTTT	CASSQGRVFAEAFF
NA	16	TRBJ1-1	NA	TRBV19	TGTGCCAGTAGTAGATCACGCAGTAATAGCGTCACTGAAGCTTTCTTT	CASSRSRSNSVTEAFF
TRBD2	15	TRBJ2-7	NA	TRBV5-4	TGTGCCAGCAGCCCCGGGACTAGCGGGAGTATCGAGCAGTACTTC	CASSPGTSGSIEQYF
TRBD1	15	TRBJ2-1	NA	TRBV5-5	TGTGCCAGCAGCTTAGGACAGGGGGCCTACAATGAGCAGTTCTTC	CASSLGQGAYNEQFF
TRBD1	15	TRBJ1-3	NA	TRBV7-2	TGTGCCAGCAGAATCCAACAGGGGGCAGGAAACACCATATATTTT	CASRIQQGAGNTIYF
NA	15	TRBJ2-7	NA	TRBV7-2	TGTGCCAGCAGCTCCCGGTCACAGGCCTCCTACGAGCAGTACTTC	CASSSRSQASYEQYF
NA	10	TRBJ1-1	NA	TRBV20-1	TGCAGTGCTTGGGGGGCTGAAGCTTTCTTT	CSAWGAEAFF
NA	15	TRBJ2-4	NA	TRBV28	TGTGCCAGCACCTGGTCAGGGACTGCCAAAAACATTCAGTACTTC	CASTWSGTAKNIQYF
TRBD2	18	TRBJ2-1	NA	TRBV7-9	TGTGCCAGCAGCCGTCCCGGGACTAGCGGGAGGGCCAGCAATGAGCAGTTCTTC	CASSRPGTSGRASNEQFF
NA	16	TRBJ2-2	NA	TRBV5-1	TGCGCCAGCAGTAGTGGGGGACACTCGAACACCGGGGAGCTGTTTTTT	CASSSGGHSNTGELFF
TRBD2	17	TRBJ2-3	NA	TRBV5-1	TGCGCCAGCAGCCTCGGGACTAGCGGTCCCCTGAGGGATACGCAGTATTTT	CASSLGTSGPLRDTQYF
NA	15	TRBJ1-5	NA	TRBV25-1	TGTGCCAGCAGTGGACTCCTGGATAGCAATCAGCCCCAGCATTTT	CASSGLLDSNQPQHF
NA	15	TRBJ1-3	NA	TRBV6-2/TRBV6-3	TGTGCCAGCAGTACCACCGGGAAGGCTGGAAACACCATATATTTT	CASSTTGKAGNTIYF
TRBD1	15	TRBJ2-1	NA	TRBV6-1	TGTGCCAGCAGTGAAACAGGGGTACCCTACAATGAGCAGTTCTTC	CASSETGVPYNEQFF
NA	14	TRBJ1-2	NA	TRBV11-2	TGTGCCAGCAGCTTTATCAGGGGTGGCTATGGCTACACCTTC	CASSFIRGGYGYTF
TRBD2	14	TRBJ2-7	few	TRBV3-1/TRBV3-2	TGTGCCAGCAGCCAAACTAGCGGGAGGTTGGAGCAGTACTTC	CASSQTSGRLEQYF
NA	13	TRBJ1-1	NA	TRBV19	TGTGCCAGTAGTATTAGGAGGGGCGGTGAAGCTTTCTTT	CASSIRRGGEAFF
NA	15	TRBJ1-6	NA	TRBV2	TGTGCCAGCAGATTTAGTAGCTCCTATAATTCACCCCTCCACTTT	CASRFSSSYNSPLHF
NA	14	TRBJ1-2	NA	TRBV6-5	TGTGCCAGCAGCCCACCACAGGGTGGCTATGGCTACACCTTC	CASSPPQGGYGYTF
NA	13	TRBJ1-1	NA	TRBV19	TGTGCCAGTAGTATAGCAGAATACACTGAAGCTTTCTTT	CASSIAEYTEAFF
NA	14	TRBJ1-3	NA	TRBV6-6	TGTGCCAGCGGAGACGACAGGCTCGGAAACACCATATATTTT	CASGDDRLGNTIYF
NA	11	TRBJ1-1	NA	TRBV28	TGTGCCAGCAGTTCAGGGCAGACTGCTTTCTTT	CASSSGQTAFF
NA	16	TRBJ2-1	NA	TRBV28	TGTGCCAGCAGTTTAACTGCGGGACAGAGCAAAATGAGGCAGTTCTTC	CASSLTAGQSKMRQFF
TRBD1	14	TRBJ2-7	NA	TRBV13	TGTGCCAGCAGCCACGGGACAGGGGCCTACGAGCAGTACTTC	CASSHGTGAYEQYF
TRBD1	15	TRBJ1-6	few	TRBV12-5	TGTGCTAGTGGTTTGGGAGGGACAGGGAGATCACCCCTCCACTTT	CASGLGGTGRSPLHF
TRBD1	16	TRBJ1-5	NA	TRBV20-1	TGCAGTGCAAGTCCCGGGACAGGGTCGGGCAATCAGCCCCAGCATTTT	CSASPGTGSGNQPQHF
TRBD2	14	TRBJ2-5	NA	TRBV6-2/TRBV6-3	TGTGCCAGCAGGTACGGGACTAATCGAGAGACCCAGTACTTC	CASRYGTNRETQYF
TRBD2	14	TRBJ2-5	NA	TRBV14	TGTGCCAGCAGGGGACTAGCGGGGGAAGAGACCCAGTACTTC	CASRGLAGEETQYF
NA	14	TRBJ2-7	NA	TRBV11-3	TGTGCCAGCAGCCCCGGGGACTTAACCTACGAGCAGTACTTC	CASSPGDLTYEQYF
NA	15	TRBJ2-3	once	TRBV27	TGTGCCAGCAGGGGCTTGAGGGTTCTTAAAGATACGCAGTATTTT	CASRGLRVLKDTQYF
TRBD1	15	TRBJ2-5	NA	TRBV10-2	TGCGCCAGCAGTGAGTCATGGACAGGGGTCGAGACCCAGTACTTC	CASSESWTGVETQYF
NA	15	TRBJ1-2	NA	TRBV7-2	TGTGCCAGCAGCTTAGTCGATATGGCAATCTATGGCTACACCTTC	CASSLVDMAIYGYTF
NA	12	TRBJ1-5	few	TRBV6-1	TGTGCCAGCAGTGAATCTGGCGGAGCGGGGCATTTT	CASSESGGAGHF
TRBD1	15	TRBJ2-7	NA	TRBV18	TGTGCCAGCTCAGCTAGGGGGACAGGGCCCTACGAGCAGTACTTC	CASSARGTGPYEQYF
NA	14	TRBJ2-5	NA	TRBV5-1	TGCGCCAGCAACCTCGACAGGTACCAAGAGACCCAGTACTTC	CASNLDRYQETQYF
TRBD2	15	TRBJ2-7	NA	TRBV18	TGTGCCAGCTCGCACCTAGCGGACCACTCCTACGAGCAGTACTTC	CASSHLADHSYEQYF
NA	18	TRBJ1-5	NA	TRBV10-3	TGTGCCATCAGTGAGTCCGGACTTAACCTTGGGGGCAATCAGCCCCAGCATTTT	CAISESGLNLGGNQPQHF
NA	15	TRBJ2-1	few	TRBV2	TGTGCCAGCAGTGAATGGGACAATCCACGCGATGAGCAGTTCTTC	CASSEWDNPRDEQFF